Following are 16 T cell receptor beta chains from one sample sequenced in a study of shared clonotypes between healthy human individuals. The protocol was immunoSEQ multiplex PCR, while the TCRdb copy is restricted to in-frame clones and leaves out a portion. The sample lists about 1.1 million clones, approximately 78% seen once, with around 0.47% in the top ten. Sequences were obtained from memory CD4+ T cells from PBMCs. As to subset: CD45RA-negative fraction. These receptors all come from a man between 18 and 29 years old in good health. Some clones in this sample may be carry-over from other donors' samples.

The chain employs TRBV11-2 and TRBJ2-1; D is perhaps TRBD1 or TRBD2 (6 bases each). Germline CDR1 reads SGHAT; CDR2 reads FQNNGV. V lost 3 bases and J lost 8, with 14 bases in between. The CDR3 has 14 amino acids. This chain's CDR3 is CASSFGGGGDEQFF. The CDR3 nucleotides read TGTGCCAGCAGCTTTGGAGGGGGAGGAGATGAGCAGTTCTTC.

To note about this clone: This clone may be a read error of a much larger clone one base away. The chain has TRBV10-3 and TRBJ1-1; 8 bases are shared with TRBD1. Germline V gene lookup returns CDR1 ENHRY and CDR2 SYGVKD. J was trimmed by 4 bases and V by 5 bases; bases with no gene match: 0. The CDR3 sequence is 12 residues long. The chain's CDR3 is CAISTGGTEAFF. The DNA of the CDR3 is TGTGCCATCAGTACAGGGGGCACTGAAGCTTTCTTT.

This rearrangement joins TRBV28 to TRBJ2-5; TRBD1 matches at 7 bases. The closer fit of TRBJ2-7 to the DNA end suggests the J call may be wrong. Germline assignment: CDR1 MDHEN and CDR2 SYDVKM. The CDR3 contains 15 residues. CDR3 in amino acids: CASSDRAKAPYEQYF. CDR3 in DNA: TGTGCCAGCAGTGACAGGGCGAAAGCTCCCTACGAGCAGTACTTC.

This clone was detected many times. This sequence joins TRBV4-2 and TRBJ2-3, with 7 positions matching TRBD1. Trimming cost V 5 bases and J 2 bases; bases outside gene matches: 7. Germline CDR1 reads LGHNA; CDR2 reads YNFKEQ. The CDR3 sequence is 15 residues long. The CDR3 DNA follows: TGTGCCAGCAGCATCCGACAGGGACCCACAGATACGCAGTATTTT. Protein: CASSIRQGPTDTQYF.

The V and J genes are TRBV27 and TRBJ1-5; the D is unclear. CDR1 is MNHEY and CDR2 is SMNVEV in the germline V gene (reference sequence). The CDR3 extends over 15 amino acids. The germline V and J ends were trimmed by 7 bases and 2 bases, with 15 bases remaining between them. The CDR3: CASKRTPEGNQPQHF. The DNA for the CDR3 is TGTGCCAGCAAACGGACGCCCGAAGGCAATCAGCCCCAGCATTTT.

This clone was counted only a few times. The rearrangement joins TRBV7-9 to TRBJ2-7; 8 nucleotides match TRBD2. Germline loops: CDR1 SEHNR, CDR2 FQNEAQ (reference sequence). The J segment lost 6 bases and the V segment lost 4 bases, leaving 11 bases of the junction unmatched. This CDR3 has 15 amino acids. The DNA for the CDR3 is TGTGCCAGCAGCTCGGGACTAGGGATGGTAAGCGAGCAGTACTTC. Translation: CASSSGLGMVSEQYF. The entire variable domain, with the rest obtained from reference TRBV7-9 and TRBJ2-7, is as follows: DTGVSQNPRHKITKRGQNVTFRCDPISEHNRLYWYRQTLGQGPEFLTYFQNEAQLEKSRLLSDRFSAERPKGSFSTLEIQRTEQGDSAMYLCASSSGLGMVSEQYFGPGTRLTVT.

In this sample, this clone turned up many times. This CDR3 is also generated by other DNA sequences in the sample. This chain connects TRBV28 to TRBJ2-7, with 9 bases matching TRBD1. Germline CDR1 MDHEN, CDR2 SYDVKM. V was pared by 2 bases and J by 7 bases, with 6 bases of the junction left unmatched. The CDR3 has 14 residues. CDR3 amino acids: CASSLAGQGWEQYF. The CDR3 DNA reads TGTGCCAGCAGTTTAGCGGGACAGGGTTGGGAGCAGTACTTC.

The chain recombines TRBV27 with TRBJ2-7; 9 bases match TRBD2. V lost 3 bases, J lost 3 bases, and 15 bases stayed unmatched. CDR1 MNHEY and CDR2 SMNVEV come from the germline V gene (reference sequence). This CDR3 comprises 18 residues. CDR3 amino acids: CASSLEPPTTSGYYEQYF. CDR3 in DNA: TGTGCCAGCAGTTTGGAGCCCCCCACGACTAGCGGATACTACGAGCAGTACTTC.

The chain combines TRBV2 with TRBJ1-3; no clear D. Trimming took 6 bases from V and 1 from J, leaving 31 bases between them. From germline, CDR1 is SNHLY and CDR2 FYNNEI. The CDR3 sequence is 21 residues long. CDR3 nucleotide sequence: TGTGCCAGCAGGGAAAGGCCGACAACTTCCCCTCTTACAAGTTCTGGAAACACCATATATTTT. It specifies CASRERPTTSPLTSSGNTIYF.

The chain recombines TRBV6-1 with TRBJ1-5; weak D call: TRBD1 (5 bases). Trimming removed 6 bases from V and 4 bases from J, with 16 bases in between. Germline-derived CDR1 and CDR2 are MNHNS and SASEGT. The CDR3 is made up of 15 amino acids. The CDR3 nucleotides read TGTGCCAGCAGGGGCACAGGTGGTGTAAATCAGCCCCAGCATTTT. Encoded protein: CASRGTGGVNQPQHF.

The chain links TRBV7-2 to TRBJ1-1; possible D gene TRBD1, 6 bases. The CDR3 sequence is 15 residues long. In germline, CDR1 is SGHTA, CDR2 FQGNSA. V lost 5 bases and J lost 8, with 21 bases in between. As DNA, the CDR3 is TGTGCCAGCAGCGCTAGGGGGTGGGGCAGGGGAGAAGCTTTCTTT. This translates into CASSARGWGRGEAFF. The variable domain in full, with the rest retrieved from reference TRBV7-2 and TRBJ1-1, is GAGVSQSPSNKVTEKGKDVELRCDPISGHTALYWYRQSLGQGLEFLIYFQGNSAPDKSGLPSDRFSAERTGGSVSTLTIQRTQQEDSAVYLCASSARGWGRGEAFFGQGTRLTVV.

The J gene is TRBJ2-5, the V gene TRBV7-2; the match to TRBD2 covers 12 bases. Germline trimming cut 3 bases from V and 9 bases from J; bases unmatched to any gene: 2. This CDR3 has 13 residues. Germline assignment: CDR1 SGHTA and CDR2 FQGNSA. The CDR3 sequence: CASSFGLAGSQYF. For the CDR3, the DNA is TGTGCCAGCAGCTTCGGACTAGCGGGATCCCAGTACTTC.

The genes are TRBV9 and TRBJ1-2, with D perhaps matching TRBD1 (5 bases). The CDR3 is 14 amino acids. The ends were cut back, 0 bases at V and 4 bases at J, with 10 bases in the middle. Germline V gene lookup returns CDR1 SGDLS and CDR2 YYNGEE. DNA of the CDR3: TGTGCCAGCAGCGTAGATCAGGGTGGCTATGGCTACACCTTC. Its protein is CASSVDQGGYGYTF.

This clone was seen more than once but under ten times. Different DNA sequences within this sample yield the same CDR3. The chain is built from TRBV7-9 and TRBJ2-2; the match to TRBD1 covers 8 bases. Germline V gene data show CDR1 as SEHNR and CDR2 as FQNEAQ (reference sequence). The V and J ends lost 5 bases and 5 bases, in that order; junction bases with no gene match: 4. This CDR3 contains 14 residues. The CDR3 bases are TGTGCCAGCAGCCCCAGACAGGGGACCGGGGAGCTGTTTTTT. This translates into CASSPRQGTGELFF.

In DNA, the CDR3 is TGTGCCAGCAGCTTAAGCGCTGCGACTAGCGGATCGCAGTTCTTC. This translates into CASSLSAATSGSQFF. The gene calls are TRBV7-3 and TRBJ2-1; 9 bases map to TRBD2. V was pared by 1 base and J by 12 bases, with 10 bases of the junction left unmatched. CDR1 is SGHTA, CDR2 FQGTGA, per germline. This CDR3 comprises 15 residues.

This chain joins TRBV11-2 and TRBJ2-2; 12 bases are shared with TRBD2. CDR3 length equals 17 residues. Germline V CDR1 and CDR2: SGHAT, FQNNGV. With V trimmed by 3 bases and J by 2 bases, 4 bases remained unmatched. CDR3 sequence reads: CASSFRLAGDNTGELFF. Written as DNA, the CDR3 is TGTGCCAGCAGCTTCCGACTAGCGGGAGATAACACCGGGGAGCTGTTTTTT.